This T cell receptor beta chain emerged from a study of T-cell memory formation after mild COVID-19. TCRdb called the 5' RACE reads again in MiXCR, with one record for every CDR3 protein. The sample lists approximately 410,000 distinct CDR3 sequences; around 22% were seen once. The study's findings and limits: Second-wave clones that peaked on day 37 lacked confirmed SARS-CoV-2 specificity.

CDR1 and CDR2 from the germline V gene are MNHEY and SVGAGI. V shed 2 bases, J shed 4 bases, and the junction held 3 bases outside the gene matches. This CDR3 region has 14 residues. This clonotype was counted a few times. Antigen: not known. The clonotype was recovered from an adult woman who had mild COVID-19 (a few samples of this study predate the infection). Cell type and time point are not known. The chain links TRBV6-5 to TRBJ1-1, with 8 bases matching TRBD1. Sequencing was carried out using PBMCs or a T cell subset sorted from them (not recorded which). The CDR3 bases are TGTGCCAGCAGTTACGCAGGGGGCGGCACTGAAGCTTTCTTT. It encodes CASSYAGGGTEAFF.